This TCR beta chain is from a study of blood T cell repertoires in COVID-19. Study as a whole: Samples taken during acute and convalescent COVID-19 were collected in the United States, Italy and Spain.

Per the study methods: Nucleated cell number was recorded as an estimate derived from reference gene primer amplification. TCRdb keeps only in-frame clones here, not all; method: immunoSEQ multiplex PCR. The V and J calls and clone size were taken over from that table, and D and trimming were inferred from the DNA. Here the sample spans 150,000 to 200,000 clones, roughly 83% being singletons. Cohorts were assigned according to the clinical history that participants reported. This CDR3 spans 20 amino acids. The germline gives CDR1 MNHNY, CDR2 SVGAGI (reference sequence). Losses at the gene ends were 5 bases for V and 2 bases for J; bases not matched to a gene: 17.

The chain joins TRBV6-6 to TRBJ2-1; 11 positions agree with TRBD2. The sample was PBMCs or T cells enriched from blood (not recorded which). The TCR sequence derives from a woman aged 60-75 years who had recovered from COVID-19. This chain's CDR3 is CASSPSTALAGGSPYNEQFF. DNA of the CDR3: TGTGCCAGCAGTCCTTCCACGGCTCTAGCGGGGGGCAGCCCCTACAATGAGCAGTTCTTC.